This T cell receptor (beta chain) was identified during a study of cytomegalovirus exposure and HLA in healthy donors. Points from the study as a whole: TCR beta chain V- and J-gene trimming was linked, in a later analysis, to a missense variant in DCLRE1C.

Points on this clone: Its antigen is undetermined.

13 Jbeta primers and 60 Vbeta primers were used for the PCR. TCRdb keeps only in-frame clones here, not all; method: immunoSEQ multiplex PCR. The sample records 100,000 to 150,000 clones, roughly 69% being singletons. Germline lookup yields CDR1 MNHEY and CDR2 SMNVEV (reference sequence). The CDR3 contains 12 residues. The V gene lost 3 bases and the J gene lost 10 bases, with 10 bases spanning the gap. The sequencing sample was made of PBMCs. J is TRBJ2-1 and V is TRBV27; D remains ambiguous. This receptor was identified in a human donor in good health. DNA of the CDR3: TGTGCCAGCAGTTTCGACTTGAACGAGCAGTTCTTC. As protein: CASSFDLNEQFF.